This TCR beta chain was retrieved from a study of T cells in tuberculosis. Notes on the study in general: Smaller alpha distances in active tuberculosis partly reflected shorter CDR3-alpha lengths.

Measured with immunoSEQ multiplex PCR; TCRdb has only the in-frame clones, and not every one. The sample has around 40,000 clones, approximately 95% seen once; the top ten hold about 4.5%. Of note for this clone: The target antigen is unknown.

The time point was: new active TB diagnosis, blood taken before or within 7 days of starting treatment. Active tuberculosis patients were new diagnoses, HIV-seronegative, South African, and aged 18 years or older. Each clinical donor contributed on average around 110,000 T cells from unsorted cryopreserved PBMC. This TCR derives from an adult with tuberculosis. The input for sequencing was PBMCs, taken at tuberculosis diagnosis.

The CDR3 DNA reads TGCGCCAGCAGCTTGACAGGGGCAGATACGCAGTATTTT. Its translation: CASSLTGADTQYF. V gene TRBV5-1 combines with J gene TRBJ2-3; 7 positions agree with TRBD1. The CDR3 length is 13 residues. The V gene's germline CDR1 is SGHRS and CDR2 YFSETQ. The V and J ends lost 1 base and 4 bases, in that order; junction bases with no gene match: 0.